This TCR beta chain comes out of a study of cytomegalovirus exposure and HLA in healthy donors (dated by TCRdb to 2016 to 2017). As for the study more broadly: According to an earlier analysis of 587 of the donors, about 180 million T cells yielded 117 million unique TCR beta sequences and approximately 280 Gb of sequence data. Roughly 300 gigabases of sequencing data and 70 million to 100 million unique TCR sequences were included in an early release covering about 700 HLA-typed donors. Among the roughly 390 genotyped donors, around 81% belonged to the genetic ancestry cluster associated with self-reported Caucasian donors. The study aimed to test whether signatures of past pathogen exposure could be identified by cataloging public T cell receptors. Using immunosequencing, the study profiled T cell repertoires from about 620 subjects and related those repertoires to cytomegalovirus serostatus. A separate validation cohort of 100 to 150 different subjects was used in addition to the approximately 670-subject first cohort. To predict cytomegalovirus infection status, the study combined high-throughput TCR immunosequencing, statistical association of individual TCRs with disease status, and machine learning. To study patterns of TCR occurrence, a later analysis re-analyzed previously published TCR beta repertoires from 550 to 800 donors and added high-resolution HLA genotyping. Rather than drawing on any new phenotypic data, the later analysis identified candidate immune exposures from TCR beta sequences and the way those sequences occurred across donors. An earlier analysis of approximately 630 of the donors applied high-throughput TCR beta sequencing to assess whether each TCR beta V gene segment acted as functional or pseudogenic. Donor age, sex, ethnicity and CMV serostatus were collected together with the repertoire data. A later genetic analysis took genome-wide SNP genotypes for about 55% of the 666 donors and used that subset as a discovery cohort. All discovery cohort repertoires had been generated using a single sequencing platform. Class I and class II HLA loci were covered by the typing at four-digit resolution. The number of typed donors differed by locus: about 620-640 for A, B, C, DRB1 and DQB1; some 500 for DQA1; around 610 for DPA1; and roughly 490 for DPB1. Several DR-DQ haplotypes were treated as single units for association and clustering because of strong linkage in the cohort. Across some 400 genotyped donors of the cohort, an average of about 240,000 unique TCR beta nucleotide sequences per donor were sequenced, and 15% to 20% of those sequences were non-productive. Broad study findings and their caveats: For the cohort, immune exposure information was limited to CMV serostatus. A further reported finding was that TCR beta sequences accurately predicted the HLA-A and HLA-B alleles for most subjects in the first cohort. An earlier analysis of 587 of the donors showed that most TCR beta V segments appeared in productive rearrangements either about 87% or about 30% of the time, which broadly matched IMGT annotations. Linkage disequilibrium might explain the correlated functional status among segregating V segments, but an unknown experimental factor could not be ruled out. In a later genetic analysis, a missense DCLRE1C variant was associated with V-gene and J-gene trimming of TCR beta chains, and the association was replicated in an independent cohort. The earlier analysis of some 540 of the donors excluded approximately 15 rarely observed V segments, including chromosome 9 orphons, because counts were too low. In this cohort, only TCR beta chains were sequenced, and detectable features were limited by the absence of alpha or paired-chain data. In vitro tests confirmed that a few of the cytomegalovirus-associated TCR beta chains recognize cytomegalovirus antigens. In a later analysis, most CMV-associated TCR beta chains were found to appear HLA-restricted, with HLA associations seemingly driven largely by CMV exposure. In a later analysis, the rate of TCR association differed among HLA loci, with DRB1 alleles having the most associated TCRs and HLA-C alleles having the fewest. Sequencing depth was assumed to be roughly uniform across donors in the presence/absence analyses, though that assumption may not hold. A later analysis reported that several top co-occurrence clusters appeared linked to parvovirus B19, influenza, CMV and Epstein-Barr virus. In both the original and validation cohorts, the classifier was reported to diagnose cytomegalovirus status with high specificity and sensitivity. Across donors, most TCR sequences were observed very rarely, whereas some public TCRs were present in many individuals. In a later genetic analysis, fewer N-insertions in productive TCRs were reported among donors in an Asian-associated ancestry cluster than the roughly 700-donor mean. The study listed 164 TCR beta chains as associated with cytomegalovirus. Because HLA typing was unavailable for some donors at each locus, only the typed subset was used in association tests. The 87-base-pair reads could not distinguish some IMGT-functional V segments, including TRBV6-2 and TRBV6-3, so those segments were excluded. A group of highly shared sequence variants was considered likely to be a technical artifact of the sequencing pipeline. In a later analysis, around 17,000 TCR beta sequences were associated with specific HLA alleles at a false discovery rate of 0.05. When HLA alleles, especially DR and DQ, strongly co-occurred, attributing TCR associations to individual alleles was difficult. It was suggested by the authors that the approach could potentially be generalized to other disease states and immunological phenotypes. In a later analysis, HLA-associated TCR beta chains showed more clonal expansion and lower generation probabilities than non-associated chains that were equally common.

The V and J ends are trimmed by 5 bases and 6 bases, leaving 14 bases between them. Reading from cysteine to phenylalanine, the CDR3 counts 14 amino acids. CDR3 DNA only is kept here, 42 bases in frame from base 1. From a lookup of the germline V gene, CDR1 and CDR2 are SNHLY and FYNNEI. As regards this clone: No cognate antigen has been identified for it. Per-base quality was not reported, and no clone a single base away is much larger than it.

The library came from the immunoSEQ multiplex PCR assay. The multiplex PCR relied on a mix of 60 forward primers for TCR Vbeta segments and 13 reverse primers for TCR Jbeta segments. The CDR3 region of rearranged TCR beta genes was amplified from genomic DNA by a multiplex PCR assay. On the Illumina HiSeq System, the amplified TCR beta libraries were sequenced as 87-base-pair reads. As for the original processing: A later analysis tallied tens of millions of unique TCR beta chains across the approximately 670 repertoires, and roughly 11 million of those chains were shared by two or more donors. A nearest-neighbor algorithm error-corrected the raw reads and collapsed the reads into unique sequences, merging closely related sequences to remove PCR and sequencing errors. CDR3 sequences were aligned to IMGT reference sequences to assign V, D and J gene segments. Each retained sequence needed at least a six-nucleotide match to both a V gene segment and a J gene segment. Rearrangements were classified as productive when the CDR3 lacked stop codons and remained in frame with V and J, and all other rearrangements were classified as non-productive. CDR3 was defined according to IMGT convention as the region running from the second conserved V-encoded cysteine to the conserved J-encoded phenylalanine. The earlier analysis of 587 of the donors excluded sequences that lacked an unambiguous match to a single V gene segment. An earlier analysis of 500 to 600 of the donors classified V segments as functional when productive rearrangements were above 56.7% and as segregating when the standard deviation between donors was above 5%. A statistical classification framework was built to diagnose cytomegalovirus status from the catalog of TCR beta chain sequences. V and J gene assignment, in a later analysis, came from comparing TCR nucleotide sequences with IMGT/GENE-DB human TR gene sequences. Using the TCRdist pipeline, a later analysis assigned CDR3 sequences along with most-parsimonious VDJ recombination scenarios. A later analysis defined each TCR beta chain by its CDR3 amino acid sequence plus V-gene family, and excluded reads lacking a unique V-gene family. To address suspected cross-contamination and a sequencing artifact, a later analysis removed under 600 highly shared, low-generation-probability nucleotide sequences. In a later analysis, a clonal expansion index was calculated for each public chain from normalized within-repertoire ranks of inferred template counts. In a later analysis, generation probabilities were computed using a VDJ recombination model fitted to out-of-frame rearrangements, and the results were checked against IGoR. A later analysis scored TCR-TCR, TCR-HLA and TCR-CMV co-occurrence with hypergeometric tests, applying a repertoire-size bias correction to TCR pairs. A later analysis estimated false discovery rates by permuting HLA or CMV assignments 20 times. In a later analysis, co-occurring TCRs were grouped using DBSCAN, and TCRdist sequence similarity was added for clustering within HLA-allele-positive subsets. For co-occurrence clustering, repertoires with fewer than 30,000 or more than 120,000 public chains were excluded, along with roughly 5 repertoires with anomalous nucleotide sharing. TCRdb retrieved this table from immuneACCESS and kept in-frame rearrangements only. Not all clones are present; in checked studies, unresolved V genes account for under half, and no reason is known for the remainder. V and J calls and clone size follow that table, whereas D and trimming were derived from the DNA. Recorded for this sample are some 190,000 clones; around 80% of them occurred a single time. The ten largest clones represent 2% to 3% of the sample.

The cohort comprised under 700 healthy bone marrow donors. All cohort members were sampled while nominally healthy, although unrecorded immune exposures were likely present. The donor was CMV seropositive and belonged to the group of a few hundred seropositive cohort members. A peripheral blood sample was provided by each donor, and peripheral blood mononuclear cells were used for TCR beta sequencing. Genomic DNA extraction from the blood cell samples was performed with the Qiagen DNeasy Blood Extraction Kit. The V and J genes are TRBV2 and TRBJ2-1; no D gene call is confident. The clonotype was recovered from a woman under 40 in good health and CMV-seropositive. Source material: PBMCs. The sequence in DNA is TGTGCCAGCAGTTTTAGGCCGGAGCGCAATGAGCAGTTCTTC. Translated, this is CASSFRPERNEQFF.